This TCR beta chain emerged from a study of CD8 T cells in ankylosing spondylitis. Study-level points and caveats: Previous work reported some of these motif variants in the synovial fluid and blood of reactive arthritis. In peripheral blood, disease-linked CD8+ clones occurred at relatively low frequencies. About 8 highly homologous variants formed a TCR beta motif that appeared characteristic of ankylosing spondylitis blood. Reportedly, significant enrichment of disease-linked clones occurred in matched ankylosing spondylitis synovial fluid.

Each TCR beta library was made by quantitative 5'-RACE that incorporated molecular barcodes. TCRdb fed the 5' RACE reads into MiXCR, producing one record per CDR3 protein. The sample has about 800,000 distinct CDR3 sequences, about 10% seen once. The CDR3 length is 16 residues. With 6 bases removed from V and 4 bases from J, the gap between germline ends came to 19 bases. CDR1 is MGHDK, CDR2 SYGVNS, per germline. This clonotype turned up a few times. Antigen: not known. This clonotype was obtained from a male donor with ankylosing spondylitis. V gene TRBV25-1 combines with J gene TRBJ2-1; D not resolved. Sample: blood, either unsorted or a sorted T cell fraction (not recorded which). The CDR3 is CASSSMATQDYNEQFF. CDR3 bases: TGTGCCAGCAGCTCAATGGCCACTCAGGATTACAATGAGCAGTTCTTC.